A selection of T cell receptor beta chains follows, all from one sample in a study of blood T cell repertoires in COVID-19. Method: immunoSEQ multiplex PCR; TCRdb's copy keeps in-frame clones and lacks some. Counted here are fewer than 200,000 clones, approximately 86% occurring once; the ten biggest clones make up 20% to 25%. The sequenced sample was PBMCs or T cells enriched from blood (not recorded which). The source of these receptors is a woman aged 40 to 55 in a cohort exposed to, infected with or recovered from COVID-19 (not recorded which). Each CDR3 is given without its conserved first and last residue.

ASSLLPGRYGYT | 12 | TRBJ1-2 | TRBV7-2
ASSQSRQGAYEQY | 13 | TRBJ2-7 | TRBV4-3
AISTHGGDSPYNEQF | 15 | TRBJ2-1 | TRBV10-3
ASSAGQGVGQPQH | 13 | TRBJ1-5 | TRBV5-1
ASSHRDRVGYT | 11 | TRBJ1-2 | TRBV5-4
ASRPPTGDSQPQH | 13 | TRBJ1-5 | TRBV28
ATSDSYRYYGYT | 12 | TRBJ1-2 | TRBV24-1
AISESLQSNSPLH | 13 | TRBJ1-6 | TRBV10-3
ASSHKNLAGGLYEQY | 15 | TRBJ2-7 | TRBV5-4
ASSPELRNNYGYT | 13 | TRBJ1-2 | TRBV28
ATSRGIRAGTNTGELF | 16 | TRBJ2-2 | TRBV15
ASSQGHNTEAF | 11 | TRBJ1-1 | TRBV4-3
ASSGGAAIEQF | 11 | TRBJ2-1 | TRBV5-5
ASSLFRGAYEQY | 12 | TRBJ2-7 | TRBV27
ASSEGQGTDIQY | 12 | TRBJ2-4 | TRBV2
ASSRPGNQETQY | 12 | TRBJ2-5 | TRBV5-5
ASSVGGVRLGNTIY | 14 | TRBJ1-3 | TRBV9
ASSLGLAVEQF | 11 | TRBJ2-1 | TRBV5-5
ASSQGQGADEQY | 12 | TRBJ2-7 | TRBV5-1
ASSTPWSGYTDTQY | 14 | TRBJ2-3 | TRBV19
ASSYGGSGRLAKNIQY | 16 | TRBJ2-4 | TRBV5-1
ASRVTSSGRHEQY | 13 | TRBJ2-7 | TRBV27
ASSVSAAGRGLAGGHNEQF | 19 | TRBJ2-1 | TRBV9
ASSVDGTPNTEAF | 13 | TRBJ1-1 | TRBV9
ASSVGAGLSYEQY | 13 | TRBJ2-7 | TRBV9
ASSSYGLAGVQETQY | 15 | TRBJ2-5 | TRBV7-2
ASSLTGVVTEAF | 12 | TRBJ1-1 | TRBV28
ASSVGQGNQPQH | 12 | TRBJ1-5 | TRBV9
ASSQVRGLDQLNEQF | 15 | TRBJ2-1 | TRBV4-1
ASSSHHGLGNTEAF | 14 | TRBJ1-1 | TRBV28
ASSPPRRFLGGPNTEAF | 17 | TRBJ1-1 | TRBV6-6
ASSPGTRSVQF | 11 | TRBJ2-1 | TRBV13
ASSQALGTRDNEQF | 14 | TRBJ2-1 | TRBV4-2